Sequencing of this T cell receptor (beta chain) was carried out in a study of T cells in Graves' hyperthyroidism and ophthalmopathy. Study observations and caveats: Most clonotypes that expanded in the thyroid above 0.001 also showed up in blood. A 13 V-J signature model discriminated ophthalmopathy versus stable hyperthyroidism.

The V segment lost 0 bases and the J segment 4 bases; nucleotides outside the gene matches: 3. The CDR3 covers 15 residues. Germline V CDR1 and CDR2: MGHRA, YSYEKL. Regarding this clonotype: Its cognate antigen is unknown. The final CDR3 position lacks the conserved phenylalanine or tryptophan, pointing to a likely read error.

RNA transcripts yielded amplified TCR beta CDR3 regions. HTBI primers were used for first-round RT-PCR of the TCR CDR3. TCRdb re-analysed the multiplex PCR reads in MiXCR, keeping a single row per CDR3 protein. The table lists some 300,000 distinct CDR3 sequences, about 19% of them singletons. This receptor was taken from a man aged 50-60 years with Graves' ophthalmopathy. This rearrangement joins TRBV4-1 to TRBJ1-2, with TRBD1 matching over 9 bases. The source material was blood. The CDR3 nucleotides read TGCGCCAGCAGCCAAGAAACAGGGGGCTTCTATGGCTACACCTCC. Protein sequence: CASSQETGGFYGYTS.